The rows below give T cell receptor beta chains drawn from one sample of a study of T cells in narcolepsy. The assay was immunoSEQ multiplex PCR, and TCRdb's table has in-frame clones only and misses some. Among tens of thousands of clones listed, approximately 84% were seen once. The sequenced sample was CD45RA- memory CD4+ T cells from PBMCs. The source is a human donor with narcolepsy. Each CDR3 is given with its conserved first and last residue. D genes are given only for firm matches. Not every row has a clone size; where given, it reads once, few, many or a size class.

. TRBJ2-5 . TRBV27 CASSLWGRGETQYF TGTGCCAGCAGTTTATGGGGCAGGGGAGAGACCCAGTACTTC
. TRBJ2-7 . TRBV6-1 CASKLVGDEQYF TGTGCCAGCAAACTAGTGGGCGACGAGCAGTACTTC
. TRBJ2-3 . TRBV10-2 CAMGKAGTDTQYF TGCGCCATGGGAAAAGCGGGCACAGATACGCAGTATTTT
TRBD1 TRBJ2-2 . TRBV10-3 CAISDGRTGLNTGELFF TGTGCCATCAGTGATGGTAGGACAGGATTGAACACCGGGGAGCTGTTTTTT
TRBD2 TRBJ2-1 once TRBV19 CASSTGSGRTYNEQFF TGTGCCAGTAGTACCGGGAGCGGGAGGACCTACAATGAGCAGTTCTTC
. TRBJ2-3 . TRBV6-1 CASSRQGTDTQYF TGTGCCAGCAGTCGACAGGGCACAGATACGCAGTATTTT
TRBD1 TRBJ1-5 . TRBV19 CASSKAGTDYNQPQHF TGTGCCAGTAGTAAAGCCGGGACAGACTATAATCAGCCCCAGCATTTT
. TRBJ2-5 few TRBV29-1 CSVESGFKETQYF TGCAGCGTTGAAAGCGGGTTTAAAGAGACCCAGTACTTC
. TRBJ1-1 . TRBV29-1 CSVKKTENTEAFF TGCAGCGTGAAAAAGACAGAGAACACTGAAGCTTTCTTT
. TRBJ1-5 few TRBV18 CASSPGPLQPQHF TGTGCCAGCTCACCCGGGCCCTTACAGCCCCAGCATTTT
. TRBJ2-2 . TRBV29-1 CSVEGTTNTGELFF TGCAGCGTTGAAGGAACTACCAACACCGGGGAGCTGTTTTTT
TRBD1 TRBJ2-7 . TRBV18 CASSPRDRGHEQYF TGTGCCAGCTCACCACGGGACAGAGGGCACGAGCAGTACTTC
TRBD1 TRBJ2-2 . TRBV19 CASSTPRGLTGELFF TGTGCCAGTAGTACCCCCAGGGGGTTGACCGGGGAGCTGTTTTTT
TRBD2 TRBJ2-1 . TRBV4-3 CASSQNGGGPDNEQFF TGCGCCAGCAGCCAGAACGGGGGAGGGCCGGACAATGAGCAGTTCTTC
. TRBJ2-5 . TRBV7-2 CASSLGQTPSQYF TGTGCCAGCAGCCTTGGACAAACCCCCAGCCAGTACTTC
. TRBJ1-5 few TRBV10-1 CASSAQANQPQHF TGCGCCAGCAGTGCCCAGGCCAATCAGCCCCAGCATTTT
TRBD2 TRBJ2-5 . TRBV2 CASKRPPGRAGETQYF TGTGCCAGCAAGAGACCCCCGGGGAGGGCCGGGGAGACCCAGTACTTC
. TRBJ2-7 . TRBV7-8 CASSSRRLSSYEQYF TGTGCCAGCAGCTCCCGACGTCTTAGCTCCTACGAGCAGTACTTC
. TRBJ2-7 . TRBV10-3 CAISVGGDEQYF TGTGCCATCAGTGTTGGGGGTGACGAGCAGTACTTC
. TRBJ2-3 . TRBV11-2 CASSPAGDTQYF TGTGCCAGCAGCCCCGCGGGAGATACGCAGTATTTT
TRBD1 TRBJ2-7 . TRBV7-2 CASSSQGASVYEQYF TGTGCCAGCAGCTCACAGGGGGCGAGTGTCTACGAGCAGTACTTC
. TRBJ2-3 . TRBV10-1 CASSETGADPPTDTQYF TGCGCCAGCAGTGAGACTGGGGCAGACCCGCCAACAGATACGCAGTATTTC
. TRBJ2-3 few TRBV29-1 CSVESSTDTQYF TGCAGCGTTGAGTCTAGCACAGATACGCAGTATTTT
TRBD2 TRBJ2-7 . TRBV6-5 CASKAGLEWKGEQYF TGTGCCAGCAAAGCGGGACTAGAATGGAAGGGGGAGCAGTACTTC
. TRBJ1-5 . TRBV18 CASSPTQNQPQHF TGTGCCAGCTCACCAACCCAGAATCAGCCCCAGCATTTT
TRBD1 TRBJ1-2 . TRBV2 CASSDPGQGIFYGYTF TGTGCCAGCAGTGACCCGGGACAGGGGATTTTCTATGGCTACACCTTC
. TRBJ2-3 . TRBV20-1 CSAQIENTQYF TGCAGTGCCCAGATCGAAAATACGCAGTATTTT
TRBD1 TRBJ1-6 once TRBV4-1 CASSQGGTVNSPLHF TGCGCCAGCAGCCAAGGCGGGACAGTTAATTCACCCCTCCACTTT
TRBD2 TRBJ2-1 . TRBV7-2 CASSSLAGLYNEQFF TGTGCCAGCAGCTCACTAGCGGGCCTCTACAATGAGCAGTTCTTC
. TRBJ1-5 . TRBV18 CASSPSGDNQPQHF TGTGCCAGCTCACCGTCGGGTGACAATCAGCCCCAGCATTTT
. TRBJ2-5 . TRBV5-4 CASSYQKGTQYF TGTGCCAGCAGCTACCAAAAGGGGACCCAGTACTTC
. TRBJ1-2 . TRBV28 CASLKTANYGYTF TGTGCCAGCCTCAAGACAGCTAACTATGGCTACACCTTC
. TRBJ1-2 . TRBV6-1 CATSVGGRSYGYTF TGTGCCACCTCGGTGGGGGGGCGTTCGTATGGCTACACCTTC
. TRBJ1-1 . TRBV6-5 CASSYSGEGAFF TGTGCCAGCAGTTACTCTGGGGAAGGGGCTTTCTTT
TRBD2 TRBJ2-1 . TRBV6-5 CASTLAGGNEQFF TGTGCCAGCACCCTAGCGGGAGGAAATGAGCAGTTCTTC
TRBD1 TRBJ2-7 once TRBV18 CASSPGTGGGFSSYEQYF TGTGCCAGCTCACCAGGCACAGGGGGCGGTTTCAGCTCCTACGAGCAGTACTTC
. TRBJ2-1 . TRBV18 CASSPLFVDEQFF TGTGCCAGCTCACCACTTTTCGTCGATGAGCAGTTCTTC
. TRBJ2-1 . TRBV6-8 CASSYGGWQGGEQFF TGTGCCAGCAGTTACGGGGGTTGGCAGGGCGGTGAGCAGTTCTTC
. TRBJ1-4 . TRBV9 CASSVQATNEKLFF TGTGCCAGCAGCGTACAAGCAACTAATGAAAAACTGTTTTTT
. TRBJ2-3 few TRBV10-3 CAIRTIDTQYF TGTGCCATCAGGACGATTGATACGCAGTATTTT
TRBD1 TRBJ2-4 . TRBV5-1 CASSPGGLVLAKNIQYF TGCGCCAGCAGCCCAGGGGGATTAGTTCTAGCCAAAAACATTCAGTACTTC
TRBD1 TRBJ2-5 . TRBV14 CASSLGQVVETQYF TGTGCCAGCAGCCTAGGACAGGTTGTGGAGACCCAGTACTTC
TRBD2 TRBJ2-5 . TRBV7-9 CASSQVAGALETQYF TGTGCCAGCAGCCAAGTAGCGGGAGCGTTGGAGACCCAGTACTTC
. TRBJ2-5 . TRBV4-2 CASSQDSEETQYF TGTGCCAGCAGCCAAGACAGTGAAGAGACCCAGTACTTC
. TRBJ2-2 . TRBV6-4 CASSDGIGTGELFF TGTGCCAGCAGTGACGGGATAGGAACCGGGGAGCTGTTTTTT
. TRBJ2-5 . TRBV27 CASSFGRLPSETQYF TGTGCCAGCAGTTTCGGACGGCTACCAAGTGAGACCCAGTACTTC
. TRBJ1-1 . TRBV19 CASRLLGGEAFF TGTGCCAGTAGATTACTTGGGGGTGAAGCTTTCTTT